The T cell receptor beta chain described here comes from a study of OX40 agonist ivuxolimab in advanced cancers. As for the study in general: Three partial responders included one hepatocellular carcinoma patient and two cutaneous melanoma patients.

Sequenced by immunoSEQ multiplex PCR; TCRdb stores in-frame clones only, minus some. Among tens of thousands of clones, approximately 90% were seen once, and the ten largest hold 9.5% to 15%. Trimming stripped 3 bases from V and 1 base from J, with 9 bases between. Germline V lookup: CDR1 PRHDT, CDR2 FYEKMQ (reference sequence). CDR3 length: 14 residues. This receptor was taken from an adult with an advanced solid tumor such as melanoma, head and neck, liver or kidney cancer. The rearrangement joins TRBV13 to TRBJ2-5; D not certain. Source: CD4+ or CD8+ T cells sorted from blood, taken in a trial of the OX40 agonist ivuxolimab. Here the CDR3 reads CASSFIQSQETQYF. CDR3 nucleotides: TGTGCCAGCAGCTTCATACAGTCCCAAGAGACCCAGTACTTC.